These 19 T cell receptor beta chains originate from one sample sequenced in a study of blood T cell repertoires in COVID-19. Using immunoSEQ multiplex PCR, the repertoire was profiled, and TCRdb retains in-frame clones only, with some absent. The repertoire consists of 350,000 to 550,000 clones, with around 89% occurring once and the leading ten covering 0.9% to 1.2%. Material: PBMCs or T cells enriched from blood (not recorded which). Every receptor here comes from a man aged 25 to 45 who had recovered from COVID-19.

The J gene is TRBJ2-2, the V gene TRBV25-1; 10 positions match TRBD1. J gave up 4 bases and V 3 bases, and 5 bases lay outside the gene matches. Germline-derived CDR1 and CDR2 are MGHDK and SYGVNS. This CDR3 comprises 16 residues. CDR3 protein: CASSDQGQGVTGELFF. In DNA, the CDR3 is TGTGCCAGCAGTGACCAAGGACAGGGGGTCACCGGGGAGCTGTTTTTT. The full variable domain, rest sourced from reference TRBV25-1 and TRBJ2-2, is EADIYQTPRYLVIGTGKKITLECSQTMGHDKMYWYQQDPGMELHLIHYSYGVNSTEKGDLSSESTVSRIRTEHFPLTLESARPSHTSQYLCASSDQGQGVTGELFFGEGSRLTVL.

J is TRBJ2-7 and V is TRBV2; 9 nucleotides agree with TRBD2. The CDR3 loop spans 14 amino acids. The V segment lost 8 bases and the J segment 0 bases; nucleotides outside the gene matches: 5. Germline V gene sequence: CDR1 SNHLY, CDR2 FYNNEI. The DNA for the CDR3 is TGTGCCAGCGCATTAGCGGGAGTCTCCTACGAGCAGTACTTC. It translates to CASALAGVSYEQYF.

CDR3 bases: TGTGCCAGCCACTCAGGGAACACTGAAGCTTTCTTT. It codes for CASHSGNTEAFF. The V gene is TRBV5-6, the J gene TRBJ1-1; D gene ambiguous. CDR1 is SGHDT and CDR2 is YYEEEE in the germline V gene. V dropped 7 bases and J dropped 1 base, with 8 bases sitting between them. The CDR3 loop spans 12 amino acids.

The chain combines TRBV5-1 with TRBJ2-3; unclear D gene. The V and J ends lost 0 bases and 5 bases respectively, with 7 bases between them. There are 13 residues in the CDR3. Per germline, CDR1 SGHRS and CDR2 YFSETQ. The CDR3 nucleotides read TGCGCCAGCAGCTTGGGTCGTAGAGATACGCAGTATTTT. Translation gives CASSLGRRDTQYF.

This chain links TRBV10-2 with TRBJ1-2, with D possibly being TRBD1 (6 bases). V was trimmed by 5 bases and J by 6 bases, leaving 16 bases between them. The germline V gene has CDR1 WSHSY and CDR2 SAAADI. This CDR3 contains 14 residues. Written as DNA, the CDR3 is TGCGCCAGCAGTCATTCAGGGGCGAAGGATGGCTACACCTTC. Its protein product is CASSHSGAKDGYTF.

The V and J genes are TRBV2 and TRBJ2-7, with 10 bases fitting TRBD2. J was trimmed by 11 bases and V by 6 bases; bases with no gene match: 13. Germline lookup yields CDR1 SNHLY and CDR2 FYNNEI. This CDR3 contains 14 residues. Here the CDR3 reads CASRATSGTMGKYF. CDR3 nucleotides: TGTGCCAGCAGGGCTACTAGCGGGACAATGGGGAAGTACTTC.

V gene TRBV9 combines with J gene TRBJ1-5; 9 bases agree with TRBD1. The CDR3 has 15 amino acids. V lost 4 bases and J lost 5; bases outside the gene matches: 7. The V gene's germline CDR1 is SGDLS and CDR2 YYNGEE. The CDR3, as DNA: TGTGCCAGCAGCAAGGGACAGGGAGTAGATCAGCCCCAGCATTTT. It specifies CASSKGQGVDQPQHF.

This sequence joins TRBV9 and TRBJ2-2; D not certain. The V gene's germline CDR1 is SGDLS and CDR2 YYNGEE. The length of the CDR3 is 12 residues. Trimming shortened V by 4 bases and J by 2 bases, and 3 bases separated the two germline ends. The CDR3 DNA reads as TGTGCCAGCAGCACTAACACCGGGGAGCTGTTTTTT. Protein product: CASSTNTGELFF.

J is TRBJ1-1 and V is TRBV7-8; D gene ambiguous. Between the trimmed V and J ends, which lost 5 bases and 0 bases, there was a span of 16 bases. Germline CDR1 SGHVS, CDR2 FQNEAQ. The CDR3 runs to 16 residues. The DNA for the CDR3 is TGTGCCAGCAGCCCCCGCAGACACTTTATGAACACTGAAGCTTTCTTT. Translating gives CASSPRRHFMNTEAFF. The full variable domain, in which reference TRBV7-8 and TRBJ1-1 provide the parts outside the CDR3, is GAGVSQSPRYKVAKRGQDVALRCDPISGHVSLFWYQQALGQGPEFLTYFQNEAQLDKSGLPSDRFFAERPEGSVSTLKIQRTQQEDSAVYLCASSPRRHFMNTEAFFGQGTRLTVV.

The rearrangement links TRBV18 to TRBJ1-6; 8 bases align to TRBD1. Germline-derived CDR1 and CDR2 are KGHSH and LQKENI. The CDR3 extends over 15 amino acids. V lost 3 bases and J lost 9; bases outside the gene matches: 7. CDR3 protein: CASSPTDRVASPLHF. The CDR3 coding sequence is TGTGCCAGCTCACCGACGGACAGGGTGGCTTCACCCCTCCACTTT. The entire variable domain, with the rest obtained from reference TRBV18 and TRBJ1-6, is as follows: NAGVMQNPRHLVRRRGQEARLRCSPMKGHSHVYWYRQLPEEGLKFMVYLQKENIIDESGMPKERFSAEFPKEGPSILRIQQVVRGDSAAYFCASSPTDRVASPLHFGNGTRLTVT.

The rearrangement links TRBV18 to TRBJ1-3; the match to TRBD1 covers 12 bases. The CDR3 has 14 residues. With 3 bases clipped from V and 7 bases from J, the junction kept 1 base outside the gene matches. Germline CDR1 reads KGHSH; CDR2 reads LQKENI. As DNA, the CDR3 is TGTGCCAGCTCACCGGGACAGGGGGCGAACACCATATATTTT. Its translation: CASSPGQGANTIYF. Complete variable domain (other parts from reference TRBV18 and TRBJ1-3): NAGVMQNPRHLVRRRGQEARLRCSPMKGHSHVYWYRQLPEEGLKFMVYLQKENIIDESGMPKERFSAEFPKEGPSILRIQQVVRGDSAAYFCASSPGQGANTIYFGEGSWLTVV.

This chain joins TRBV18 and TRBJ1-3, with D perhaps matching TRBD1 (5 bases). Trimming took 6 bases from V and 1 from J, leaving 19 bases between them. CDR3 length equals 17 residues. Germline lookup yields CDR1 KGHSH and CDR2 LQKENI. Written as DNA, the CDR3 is TGTGCCAGCTCTCGGGCCATAATAGGGGCATCTGGAAACACCATATATTTT. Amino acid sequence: CASSRAIIGASGNTIYF.

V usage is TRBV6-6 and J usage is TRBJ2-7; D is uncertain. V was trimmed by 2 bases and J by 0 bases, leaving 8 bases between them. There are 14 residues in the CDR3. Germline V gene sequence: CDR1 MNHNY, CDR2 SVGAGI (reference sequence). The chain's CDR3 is CASSYMEISYEQYF. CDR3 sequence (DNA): TGTGCCAGCAGTTACATGGAGATCTCCTACGAGCAGTACTTC.

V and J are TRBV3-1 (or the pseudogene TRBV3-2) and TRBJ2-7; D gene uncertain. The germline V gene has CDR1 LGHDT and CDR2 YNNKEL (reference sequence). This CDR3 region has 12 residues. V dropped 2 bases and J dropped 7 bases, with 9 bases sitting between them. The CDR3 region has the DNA TGTGCCAGCAGCCAATTCCCTGAGGAGCAGTACTTC. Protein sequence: CASSQFPEEQYF.

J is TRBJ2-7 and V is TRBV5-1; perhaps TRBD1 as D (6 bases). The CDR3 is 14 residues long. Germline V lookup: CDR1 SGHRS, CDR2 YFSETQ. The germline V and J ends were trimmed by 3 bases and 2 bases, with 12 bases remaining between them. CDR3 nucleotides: TGCGCCAGCAGCTATGCGACAGGCGCCTACGAGCAGTACTTC. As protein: CASSYATGAYEQYF. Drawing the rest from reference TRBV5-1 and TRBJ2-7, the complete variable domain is KAGVTQTPRYLIKTRGQQVTLSCSPISGHRSVSWYQQTPGQGLQFLFEYFSETQRNKGNFPGRFSGRQFSNSRSEMNVSTLELGDSALYLCASSYATGAYEQYFGPGTRLTVT.

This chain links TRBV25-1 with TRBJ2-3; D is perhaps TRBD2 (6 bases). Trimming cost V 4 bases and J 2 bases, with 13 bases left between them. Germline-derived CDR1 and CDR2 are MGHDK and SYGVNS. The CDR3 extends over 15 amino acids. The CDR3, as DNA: TGTGCCAGCAGTGCCCCGGGAGCAAACACAGATACGCAGTATTTT. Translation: CASSAPGANTDTQYF. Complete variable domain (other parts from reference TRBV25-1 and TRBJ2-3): EADIYQTPRYLVIGTGKKITLECSQTMGHDKMYWYQQDPGMELHLIHYSYGVNSTEKGDLSSESTVSRIRTEHFPLTLESARPSHTSQYLCASSAPGANTDTQYFGPGTRLTVL.

The CDR3 reads CASSSAAGRQETQYF. The CDR3 DNA follows: TGTGCCAGTAGTTCGGCGGCGGGACGCCAAGAGACCCAGTACTTC. The gene calls are TRBV19 and TRBJ2-5; possibly TRBD2 for D (6 bases). CDR3 length: 15 residues. Germline-derived CDR1 and CDR2 are LNHDA and SQIVND (reference sequence). The V gene lost 5 bases and the J gene lost 1 base, with 14 bases spanning the gap.

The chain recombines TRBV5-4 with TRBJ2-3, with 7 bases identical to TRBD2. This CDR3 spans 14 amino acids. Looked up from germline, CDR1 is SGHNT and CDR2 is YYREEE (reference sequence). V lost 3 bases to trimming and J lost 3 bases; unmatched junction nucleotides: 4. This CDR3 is CASSWGGSTDTQYF. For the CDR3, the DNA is TGTGCCAGCAGCTGGGGGGGGAGTACAGATACGCAGTATTTT.

The CDR3 protein is CASSLGDRLYMNTEAFF. The CDR3 region has the DNA TGTGCCAGCAGCTTAGGTGACAGGCTGTACATGAACACTGAAGCTTTCTTT. This chain joins TRBV28 and TRBJ1-1; TRBD1 is a possible D gene (6 bases). Trimming left V 6 bases short and J 0 bases short, with 20 bases between. The CDR3 runs 17 residues. Germline assignment: CDR1 MDHEN and CDR2 SYDVKM. Full variable domain (missing parts from reference TRBV28 and TRBJ1-1): DVKVTQSSRYLVKRTGEKVFLECVQDMDHENMFWYRQDPGLGLRLIYFSYDVKMKEKGDIPEGYSVSREKKERFSLILESASTNQTSMYLCASSLGDRLYMNTEAFFGQGTRLTVV.